This TCR beta chain was obtained from a study of CD8 T cells in ankylosing spondylitis. General study points: A CD8+ phenotype characterized the disease-linked clones, which were relatively rare in peripheral blood. Typical of ankylosing spondylitis blood, it appeared, was a TCR beta motif of under 10 highly homologous variants. Reports of some motif variants in reactive arthritis synovial fluid and blood predate this one. The authors reported significant enrichment of disease-linked clones in matched ankylosing spondylitis synovial fluid.

A single record per CDR3 protein comes from TCRdb applying MiXCR to the 5' RACE reads. The repertoire consists of more than 150,000 distinct CDR3 sequences, with roughly 18% occurring once and the leading ten covering about 4.3%. The CDR3 totals 13 residues. V was pared by 7 bases and J by 4 bases, with 4 bases of the junction left unmatched. Notes on this clonotype: Its antigen is as yet unknown.

The TCR comes from a male donor aged 10-29 years with ankylosing spondylitis or in good health (not recorded which). Sequenced material: blood, either unsorted or a sorted T cell fraction (not recorded which). This chain uses TRBV12-3 or TRBV12-4 with TRBJ2-7, with TRBD1 matching 10 bases. The CDR3 nucleotides are TGTGCCAGCACTCGGGACAGGGGTTACGAGCAGTACTTC. Protein sequence: CASTRDRGYEQYF.